A selection of T cell receptor beta chains follows, all from one sample in a study of blood T cell repertoires in COVID-19. The method was immunoSEQ multiplex PCR; TCRdb's version includes in-frame clones alone and lacks a portion of them. The sample contains over 150,000 clones, around 85% of which appear only once. The sequenced sample was peripheral blood. The source of these receptors is a woman of 80 years or more with COVID-19, enrolled during active disease. Both conserved end residues are trimmed from each CDR3. Clone size is shown for a subset of rows, as once, few, many or a class of expanded clone.

V: TRBV7-6; size: -; CDR3: ASSPGRGRSGANVLT
V: TRBV5-1; size: -; CDR3: ASSMGPGALYEQY
V: TRBV12-3/TRBV12-4; size: -; CDR3: AHSRGSGNTIY
V: TRBV13; size: -; CDR3: ASSLRSSYNSPLH
V: TRBV7-9; size: -; CDR3: ASTSRGETQY
V: TRBV6-5; size: -; CDR3: ASRFTGVGTEAF
V: TRBV6-5; size: once; CDR3: ASHRRQSGYT
V: TRBV28; size: once; CDR3: ATSPSRGYEQY
V: TRBV19; size: -; CDR3: ASGLTGSPEKLF
V: TRBV2; size: few; CDR3: ASRSAQSRTATGELF
V: TRBV6-6; size: -; CDR3: ASGTSGRLGTGELF
V: TRBV28; size: -; CDR3: ASSLSGHRNSPLH
V: TRBV20-1; size: -; CDR3: SASSQVLAGGSTGELF
V: TRBV3-1/TRBV3-2; size: -; CDR3: ASSFRGTASSYNSPLH
V: TRBV7-9; size: -; CDR3: ASSPGLDRTNYGYT
V: TRBV7-9; size: -; CDR3: ASRPQDRAGNTIY
V: TRBV7-9; size: few; CDR3: ASSSRDNEKLF
V: TRBV20-1; size: -; CDR3: SASSVAESYEQY
V: TRBV4-1; size: -; CDR3: ASSPQFATNEKLF
V: TRBV3-1/TRBV3-2; size: few; CDR3: ASSPRDREGSPLH
V: TRBV5-4; size: -; CDR3: ASSLPGYSPLH
V: TRBV4-1; size: few; CDR3: ASSLDRVRTDTQY
V: TRBV5-8; size: -; CDR3: ASSLSYSNYGYT
V: TRBV4-2; size: -; CDR3: ASSQGGLSSGNTIY
V: TRBV18; size: -; CDR3: ASSPTQGVPYEQY
V: TRBV19; size: -; CDR3: ASKRDRGGQPQH
V: TRBV6-5; size: -; CDR3: ASTAGSGSREQY
V: TRBV9; size: -; CDR3: ASSASGLYNEQF
V: TRBV19; size: -; CDR3: ASRTGTGAAGELF